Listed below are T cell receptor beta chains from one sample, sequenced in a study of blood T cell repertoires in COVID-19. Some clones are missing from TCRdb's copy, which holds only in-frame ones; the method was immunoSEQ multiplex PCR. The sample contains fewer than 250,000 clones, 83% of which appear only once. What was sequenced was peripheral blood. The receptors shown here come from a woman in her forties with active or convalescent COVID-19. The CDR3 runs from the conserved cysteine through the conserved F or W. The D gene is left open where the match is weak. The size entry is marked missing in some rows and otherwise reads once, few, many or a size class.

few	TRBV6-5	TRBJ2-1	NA	TGTGCCCTAGTGGATAGCGGCTACAATGAGCAGTTCTTC	CALVDSGYNEQFF
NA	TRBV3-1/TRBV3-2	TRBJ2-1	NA	TGTGCCAGCAGCCAGGGTCCGGCTAGCGTGCGTGAGCAGTTCTTC	CASSQGPASVREQFF
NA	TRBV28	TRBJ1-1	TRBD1	TGTGCCAGCAGTTTTACCGGGACAGGGGCGTTTGAAGCTTTCTTT	CASSFTGTGAFEAFF
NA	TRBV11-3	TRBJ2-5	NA	TGTGCCAGCAGCTTTTCTCCCCCCGGGGCCCAGTACTTC	CASSFSPPGAQYF
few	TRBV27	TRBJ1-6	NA	TGTGCCAGCAGTTTAACATCTTCGAGGGGGGGCGCTGGGTCCAAGTCACCCCTCCACTTT	CASSLTSSRGGAGSKSPLHF
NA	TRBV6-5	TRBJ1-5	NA	TGTGCCAGCAGCCACGGGACACTCAGCAATCAGCCCCAGCATTTT	CASSHGTLSNQPQHF
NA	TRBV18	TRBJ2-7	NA	TGTGCCAGCTCATCAGGACAAGGATTCACCTACGAGCAGTACTTC	CASSSGQGFTYEQYF
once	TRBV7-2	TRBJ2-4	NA	TGTGCCAGCAGCTTAGTTTCCTCAGGAAACATTCAGTACTTC	CASSLVSSGNIQYF
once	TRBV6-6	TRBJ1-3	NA	TGTGCCAGCAGTTTCGTCGGCTCTGGAAACACCATATATTTT	CASSFVGSGNTIYF
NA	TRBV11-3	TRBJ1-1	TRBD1	TGTGCCAGCTACCGGAGGGACAGGGGGAACACTGAAGCTTTCTTT	CASYRRDRGNTEAFF
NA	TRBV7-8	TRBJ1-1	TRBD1	TGTGCCAGCTCAGTTCGGACAGGGAACACTGAAGCTTTCTTT	CASSVRTGNTEAFF
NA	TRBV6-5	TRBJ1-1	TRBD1	TGTGCCGCGGGACAGATGAACACTGAAGCTTTCTTT	CAAGQMNTEAFF
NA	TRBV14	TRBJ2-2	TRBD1	TGTGCCAGCAGCCAAGTACAGGGGGGTGCCGGGGAGCTGTTTTTT	CASSQVQGGAGELFF
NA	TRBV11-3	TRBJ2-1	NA	TGTGCCAGCAGCCAACGCGGGGACCCCGGCAATGAGCAGTTCTTC	CASSQRGDPGNEQFF
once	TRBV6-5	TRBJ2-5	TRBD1	TGTGCCAGTGTTAGAGGACAGGGGGCCGGGGAGACCCAGTACTTC	CASVRGQGAGETQYF
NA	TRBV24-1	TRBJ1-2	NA	TGTGCCACCAGTGAAAGGGGAACTAACTATGGCTACACCTTC	CATSERGTNYGYTF
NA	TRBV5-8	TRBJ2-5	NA	TGTGCCAGCAGCCTTTCGATCTCTACAGGAGTTCAGGAGACCCAGTACTTC	CASSLSISTGVQETQYF
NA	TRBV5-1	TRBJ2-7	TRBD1	TGCGCCAGCAGCTTGGGGCACGGGGACAGGGGGCTGGACGAGCAGTACTTC	CASSLGHGDRGLDEQYF
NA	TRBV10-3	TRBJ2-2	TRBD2	TGTGCCATCAGGGCGGGGTTTCTAGCGGGAGTTCCTCAGAACACCGGGGAGCTGTTTTTT	CAIRAGFLAGVPQNTGELFF
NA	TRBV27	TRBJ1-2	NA	TGTGCCAGCAGTCCCCCACCCGCCCTCGGGACACTGAACTATGGCTACACCTTC	CASSPPPALGTLNYGYTF
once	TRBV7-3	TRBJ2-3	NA	TGTGCCAGCAGCTTAGAGGCCCCCCGTGGGACAGATACGCAGTATTTT	CASSLEAPRGTDTQYF
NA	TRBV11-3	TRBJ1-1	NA	TGTGCCAGCAGCTTAGAGTTGAGAGCGGACGGGGAACATATGAACACTGAAGCTTTCTTT	CASSLELRADGEHMNTEAFF
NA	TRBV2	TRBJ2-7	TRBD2	TGTGCCAGCAGCGACAGCGGGAGAAGTCGCGAGCAGTACTTC	CASSDSGRSREQYF
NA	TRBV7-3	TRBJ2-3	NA	TGTGCCAGCAGCTTGATCCCAAGGACAGCGAGGAACACAGATACGCAGTATTTT	CASSLIPRTARNTDTQYF
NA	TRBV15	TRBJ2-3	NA	TGTGCCACCAGCAGAAGTACCGTCGGGGTAAGCACAGATACGCAGTATTTT	CATSRSTVGVSTDTQYF
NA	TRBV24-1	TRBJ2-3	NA	TGTGCCACCAGTTTGGCGGGAACGGCAGATACGCAGTATTTT	CATSLAGTADTQYF
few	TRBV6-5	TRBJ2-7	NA	TGTGCCAGCAGACAGGCGAGCTCCTACGAGCAGTACTTC	CASRQASSYEQYF
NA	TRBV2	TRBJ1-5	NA	TGTGCCAGCAGTGATCCCGGCAATCAGCCCCAGCATTTT	CASSDPGNQPQHF
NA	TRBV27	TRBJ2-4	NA	TGTGCCAGCAGCCCTGGACCGGGGCGGGGCAAAAACATTCAGTACTTC	CASSPGPGRGKNIQYF
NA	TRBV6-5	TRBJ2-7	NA	TGTGCCAGCAGGGGCGGGGCGTTCTCCTACGAGCAGTACTTC	CASRGGAFSYEQYF
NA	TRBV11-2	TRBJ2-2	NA	TGTGCCAGCAGCTTAGTCCTGGTCAGGGGTTACGGGGAGCTGTTTTTT	CASSLVLVRGYGELFF
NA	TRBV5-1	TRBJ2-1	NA	TGCGCCAGCAGCTTGGCCCGGAGCTCCTACAATGAGCAGTTCTTC	CASSLARSSYNEQFF
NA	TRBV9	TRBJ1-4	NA	TGTGCCAGCAGCGTACGGCCGGGGGTGGGGAAAGGCGCGAATGAAAAACTGTTTTTT	CASSVRPGVGKGANEKLFF
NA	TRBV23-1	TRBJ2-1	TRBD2	TGCGCCAGCAGTCAACGAACTAGCGGGGGGTCTGAGCAGTTCTTC	CASSQRTSGGSEQFF
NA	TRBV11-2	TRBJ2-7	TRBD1	TGTGCCAGCAGCCTCGGACAGGACTACGAGCAGTACTTC	CASSLGQDYEQYF
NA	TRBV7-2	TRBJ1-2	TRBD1	TGTGCCAGCAGCCCAGGACAGGGGGACGGGTATGGCTACACCTTC	CASSPGQGDGYGYTF
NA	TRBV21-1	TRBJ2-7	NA	TGTGCCAGCAGCAAACATCGGCCCCGGGACAGTGGCTCCTACGAGCAGTACTTC	CASSKHRPRDSGSYEQYF
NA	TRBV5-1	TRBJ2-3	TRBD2	TGCGCCAGCAGCTTTATCCGGGAGGGAAGGGCGGATACGCAGTATTTT	CASSFIREGRADTQYF
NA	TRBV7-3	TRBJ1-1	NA	TGTGCCAGCAGCTTCCGTGTGAACACTGAAGCTTTCTTT	CASSFRVNTEAFF
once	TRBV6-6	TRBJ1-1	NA	TGTGCCAGCAGTTACGTTCCGACAGGTATGAACACTGAAGCTTTCTTT	CASSYVPTGMNTEAFF
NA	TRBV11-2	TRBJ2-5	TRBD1	TGTGCCAGCAGCCCAGCGACAGGGGGCGTAGAGACCCAGTACTTC	CASSPATGGVETQYF